This T cell receptor beta chain was observed in a study of blood T cell repertoires in COVID-19. Study at large: COVID-19 samples, acute and convalescent, were from the United States, Italy and Spain.

Assay used: immunoSEQ multiplex PCR; TCRdb lists only in-frame clones, some missing. The sample gives over 200,000 clones, roughly 88% of which show up once; about 2.5% is in the top ten. Sequencing was carried out using PBMCs or T cells enriched from blood (not recorded which). The TCR originated in a woman aged 40 to 49 with acute COVID-19.

The CDR3 is CASSYRQAATNEKLFF. The CDR3 DNA follows: TGTGCCAGCAGCTATCGACAGGCAGCAACTAATGAAAAACTGTTTTTT. This chain uses TRBV2 with TRBJ1-4; perhaps TRBD1 as D (6 bases). Germline V CDR1 and CDR2: SNHLY, FYNNEI. The CDR3 length is 16 residues. The V and J ends lost 6 bases and 0 bases respectively, with 14 bases between them.